This T cell receptor (beta chain) comes out of a study of cytomegalovirus exposure and HLA in healthy donors. Study-level findings and limits: Three CMV-associated chains were confirmed in vitro to be specific for CMV antigens. Earlier analysis looked at TCR beta V segments, and most were productive about 90% or about 30% of the time. A later analysis revealed that TCR association rates differed between HLA loci, peaking at DRB1 and bottoming out at HLA-C.

Unmatched junction bases numbered 2, after V lost 1 base and J lost 1 base. Germline V lookup: CDR1 SGHNT, CDR2 YYREEE (reference sequence). This CDR3 region has 15 residues. A multiplex PCR was run with 60 Vbeta primers and 13 Jbeta primers. Profiling relied on immunoSEQ multiplex PCR, and the TCRdb table lists in-frame clones only, not all of them. Seen here are roughly 170,000 clones, more than 80% observed once, and the top ten hold 0.7% to 0.95%. Notes on this clone: Its target is not known.

The sequence came from a woman aged 18-29 years in good health and CMV-seronegative. The sample was PBMCs. V is TRBV5-4 and J is TRBJ2-1, with TRBD2 matching over 7 bases. As DNA, the CDR3 is TGTGCCAGCAGCTTGTGGGGGGGGTCCTACAATGAGCAGTTCTTC. Amino acid sequence: CASSLWGGSYNEQFF. Combining the CDR3 with reference TRBV5-4 and TRBJ2-1 gives the whole variable domain ETGVTQSPTHLIKTRGQQVTLRCSSQSGHNTVSWYQQALGQGPQFIFQYYREEENGRGNFPPRFSGLQFPNYSSELNVNALELDDSALYLCASSLWGGSYNEQFFGPGTRLTVL.